This TCR beta chain is drawn from a study of beta chain features in type 1 diabetes. Study-level points and caveats: Patients' naive, central memory and regulatory TCRB repertoires appeared more alike than those of healthy donors. Type 1 diabetes patients had TCRB CDR3s that were shorter (moderately but significantly so) in all four CD4+ subsets.

Since all of the isolated RNA was reverse transcribed, expressed TCRB transcripts were what got sequenced. Assay: immunoSEQ multiplex PCR; the TCRdb copy retains only in-frame clones and omits some. In the table there are 150,000 to 190,000 clones, under 9.5% of which are singletons. This CDR3 has 15 amino acids. The V end was cut by 0 bases, the J end by 2 bases, with 6 bases between. Germline V CDR1 and CDR2: SGHKS, YYEKEE (reference sequence). As concerns this clone: The antigen is unknown.

Stem cell-like memory, regulatory, central memory and naive CD4+ cells were sorted via CD45RO/CCR7/CD25/CD127/CD95/CD27. The sequence came from a man between 18 and 29 years old in good health. The sequenced material came from central memory CD4+ T cells from blood. The chain combines TRBV5-5 with TRBJ2-6; TRBD2 is a possible D gene (5 bases). The CDR3 region has the DNA TGTGCCAGCAGCTTGGACGGGGCTGGGGCCAACGTCCTGACTTTC. Amino acids: CASSLDGAGANVLTF.